These T cell receptor beta chains were read from a single sample in a study of cytomegalovirus exposure and HLA in healthy donors. The repertoire was sequenced with immunoSEQ multiplex PCR; TCRdb's copy has only in-frame clones and lacks some. This table has about 110,000 clones, 75% to 80% appearing once. Sequenced sample: PBMCs. Receptors originate from a woman under 40 in good health and CMV-seronegative. Both conserved end residues are part of each CDR3. D genes are given only for firm matches. Some rows have no size entry. The others give once, few or many, or a class for an expanded clone.

size: -
D: TRBD1
J: TRBJ1-3
V: TRBV6-5
DNA: TGTGCCAGTATGACAGGGGGCGCGTCGGGAAACACCATATATTTT
CDR3: CASMTGGASGNTIYF

size: -
D: TRBD2
J: TRBJ2-7
V: TRBV4-1
DNA: TGCGCCAGCAGCCAACTCCTAGCGGGGACGCCAGAGCAGTGCTTC
CDR3: CASSQLLAGTPEQCF

size: -
D: -
J: TRBJ2-1
V: TRBV29-1
DNA: TGCAGCGTTGAGGCCAGCAATGAGCAGTTCTTC
CDR3: CSVEASNEQFF

size: -
D: -
J: TRBJ2-1
V: TRBV7-3
DNA: TGTGCCAGCAGCTTAACTGAGGGATACAATGAGCAGTTCTTC
CDR3: CASSLTEGYNEQFF

size: -
D: TRBD1
J: TRBJ1-2
V: TRBV29-1
DNA: TGCAGCGTTGACGGACAGGGGGCTGGCTATGGCTACACCTTC
CDR3: CSVDGQGAGYGYTF

size: -
D: TRBD2
J: TRBJ2-5
V: TRBV5-1
DNA: TGCGCCAGCAGCTTACGGGGGGGCCTGGAAGAGACCCAGTACTTC
CDR3: CASSLRGGLEETQYF

size: -
D: -
J: TRBJ1-5
V: TRBV6-5
DNA: TGTGCCAGCAGCCCGGGACACTCTCCCGCGCCCCAGCATTTT
CDR3: CASSPGHSPAPQHF

size: -
D: -
J: TRBJ2-7
V: TRBV6-5
DNA: TGTGCCAGCAGCTACACAGGCGGCGAGCAGTACTTC
CDR3: CASSYTGGEQYF

size: few
D: -
J: TRBJ2-1
V: TRBV4-1
DNA: TGCGCCAGCAGCCAAACCCCAGGCCCCACCGAACTGTACAATGAGCAGTTCTTC
CDR3: CASSQTPGPTELYNEQFF

size: -
D: -
J: TRBJ1-6
V: TRBV11-2
DNA: TGTGCCAGCAGCCCGGGGGTTAATTCACCCCTCCACTTT
CDR3: CASSPGVNSPLHF

size: -
D: TRBD1
J: TRBJ1-5
V: TRBV28
DNA: TGTGCCAGCAGATATCGGACAGGCTTCGAGCCCCAGCATTTT
CDR3: CASRYRTGFEPQHF

size: once
D: -
J: TRBJ1-1
V: TRBV28
DNA: TGTGCCAGCAGTTTACAGGGTGGGAGGTCTGAAGCTTTCTTT
CDR3: CASSLQGGRSEAFF

size: once
D: -
J: TRBJ2-4
V: TRBV2
DNA: TGTGCCAGCAGGACAGTAGCGGACATTCAGTACTTC
CDR3: CASRTVADIQYF

size: once
D: TRBD1
J: TRBJ2-5
V: TRBV5-8
DNA: TGTGCCAGCAGCTTCGAGGGGGCGGACGGAGAGACCCAGTACTTC
CDR3: CASSFEGADGETQYF

size: -
D: TRBD1
J: TRBJ2-7
V: TRBV29-1
DNA: TGCAGCGTTGTCGCCAGGGGGCAGTCCTACGAGCAGTACTTC
CDR3: CSVVARGQSYEQYF

size: few
D: -
J: TRBJ2-7
V: TRBV7-2
DNA: TGTGCCAGCAGCCCTCCGGGATCTACTAACTACGAGCAGTACTTC
CDR3: CASSPPGSTNYEQYF

size: -
D: TRBD2
J: TRBJ2-1
V: TRBV4-3
DNA: TGCGCCAGCAGCCAGGGCTTAGCGGGAGTTATCAATGAGCAGTTCTTC
CDR3: CASSQGLAGVINEQFF

size: -
D: -
J: TRBJ2-7
V: TRBV5-1
DNA: TGCGCCAGCAGCCCTAAGATAGGACAGCTCCTGATAGCGTACGAGCAGTACTTC
CDR3: CASSPKIGQLLIAYEQYF

size: once
D: -
J: TRBJ2-5
V: TRBV30
DNA: TGTGCCTGGAGTCTCCGTTCAGGGTTTCAAGAGACCCAGTACTTC
CDR3: CAWSLRSGFQETQYF

size: -
D: TRBD2
J: TRBJ2-1
V: TRBV28
DNA: TGTGCCAGCAGTTTGCTACTAGCGAACCCTGGTGGTCACAATGAGCAGTTCTTC
CDR3: CASSLLLANPGGHNEQFF

size: -
D: TRBD2
J: TRBJ2-1
V: TRBV28
DNA: TGTGCCAGCAGTCCCCGTTTAGCGGGAGGTGAGCAGTTCTTC
CDR3: CASSPRLAGGEQFF

size: -
D: -
J: TRBJ2-1
V: TRBV6-5
DNA: TGTGCCAGCAGTTACTCAGGGGCCCCCTCCTACAATGAGCAGTTCTTC
CDR3: CASSYSGAPSYNEQFF

size: -
D: -
J: TRBJ2-7
V: TRBV5-1
DNA: TGCGCCAGCAGGACAGGTTCACTTCTCGACGAGCAGTACTTC
CDR3: CASRTGSLLDEQYF

size: -
D: TRBD2
J: TRBJ2-3
V: TRBV4-2
DNA: TGTGCCAGCAGCCACCAAGACGCGAAGATAGCGGGGGGGCGCGATACGCAGTATTTT
CDR3: CASSHQDAKIAGGRDTQYF

size: few
D: -
J: TRBJ1-1
V: TRBV4-3
DNA: TGCGCCAGCAGCCAAGTTCCGGGTGTAGCTGAAGCTTTCTTT
CDR3: CASSQVPGVAEAFF

size: -
D: TRBD1
J: TRBJ1-1
V: TRBV5-5
DNA: TGTGCCAGCAGTCAGGGGGCGGACACTGAAGCTTTCTTT
CDR3: CASSQGADTEAFF

size: -
D: TRBD2
J: TRBJ2-3
V: TRBV7-3
DNA: TGTGCCAGCAGCTTTTTCCCACCCGGGACTAGCGGGAGGGTTAGCACAGATACGCAGTATTTT
CDR3: CASSFFPPGTSGRVSTDTQYF

size: -
D: TRBD1
J: TRBJ1-1
V: TRBV7-2
DNA: TGTGCCAGCAGCCCGGGGCAGGGGGGACCTGAAGCTTTCTTT
CDR3: CASSPGQGGPEAFF

size: -
D: -
J: TRBJ1-5
V: TRBV19
DNA: TGTGCCAGTTCCGGGGGGGTTCAGCCCCAGCATTTT
CDR3: CASSGGVQPQHF

size: -
D: -
J: TRBJ1-1
V: TRBV4-3
DNA: TGCGCCAGCAGCCACAAATCAGGGAACGGATTGAACACTGAAGCTTTCTTT
CDR3: CASSHKSGNGLNTEAFF

size: once
D: TRBD2
J: TRBJ2-2
V: TRBV4-3
DNA: TGCGCCAGCAGCCAAGATCGACTAGCGGGGAACACCGGGGAGCTGTTTTTT
CDR3: CASSQDRLAGNTGELFF

size: -
D: -
J: TRBJ2-2
V: TRBV5-6
DNA: TGTGCCAGCACCTTAGGGGACACCGGGGAGCTGTTTTTT
CDR3: CASTLGDTGELFF

size: -
D: TRBD2
J: TRBJ2-3
V: TRBV29-1
DNA: TGCAGCGTTTATGGGACTAGCGAGAACACAGATACGCAGTATTTT
CDR3: CSVYGTSENTDTQYF

size: -
D: -
J: TRBJ1-6
V: TRBV7-2
DNA: TGTGCCAGCAGCTTAGCACCCCAGTTTTCACCCCTCCACTTT
CDR3: CASSLAPQFSPLHF

size: -
D: TRBD2
J: TRBJ2-3
V: TRBV4-2
DNA: TGTGCCAGCAGCCCCCTCGAGTTGCTAGCGGGAGTCAGCACAGATACGCAGTATTTT
CDR3: CASSPLELLAGVSTDTQYF

size: -
D: -
J: TRBJ1-5
V: TRBV6-1
DNA: TGTGCCAGCCGGGACACCAATAGCAATCAGCCCCAGCATTTT
CDR3: CASRDTNSNQPQHF

size: -
D: -
J: TRBJ2-3
V: TRBV7-3
DNA: TGTGCCAGCAAACGAGGGGGGGATGCAGATACGCAGTATTTT
CDR3: CASKRGGDADTQYF

size: -
D: -
J: TRBJ2-5
V: TRBV4-1
DNA: TGCGCCAGCAGCCGTGGCGGGGATATTCAAGAGACCCAGTACTTC
CDR3: CASSRGGDIQETQYF

size: -
D: TRBD1
J: TRBJ1-5
V: TRBV6-1
DNA: TGTGCCAGCAGGACGACCGGGACAGAGAGCCAGCCCCAGCATTTT
CDR3: CASRTTGTESQPQHF

size: -
D: -
J: TRBJ2-7
V: TRBV28
DNA: TGTGCCAGCAGTTGGGGCCCCCTCGGCGCTTACGAGCAGTACTTC
CDR3: CASSWGPLGAYEQYF

size: -
D: -
J: TRBJ1-1
V: TRBV28
DNA: TGTGCCACCAGCAGCGACAGACCTGAAGCTTTCTTT
CDR3: CATSSDRPEAFF

size: -
D: TRBD1
J: TRBJ1-1
V: TRBV2
DNA: TGTGCCGAGTGGGGATATACAGGGGCGAGGGACACTGAAGCTTTCTTT
CDR3: CAEWGYTGARDTEAFF

size: -
D: -
J: TRBJ2-5
V: TRBV28
DNA: TGTGCCAGCAGTTTTTTGGGGCGGGACGGAGAGACCCAGTACTTC
CDR3: CASSFLGRDGETQYF

size: -
D: TRBD2
J: TRBJ2-7
V: TRBV6-5
DNA: TGTGCCAGCAGTTCGGGACTAGCGGGAGTCTACGAGCAGTACTTC
CDR3: CASSSGLAGVYEQYF

size: -
D: TRBD1
J: TRBJ1-4
V: TRBV7-2
DNA: TGTGCCAGCAGCTTCGACAGGGGGCTCGAAAAACTGTTTTTT
CDR3: CASSFDRGLEKLFF

size: -
D: -
J: TRBJ2-7
V: TRBV7-9
DNA: TGTGCCAGCAGCTTAGGGGCTTACGAGCAGTACTTC
CDR3: CASSLGAYEQYF

size: -
D: -
J: TRBJ1-4
V: TRBV2
DNA: TGTGCCAGCAGCAGGGGCTGGGCTAATGAAAAACTGTTTTTT
CDR3: CASSRGWANEKLFF

size: -
D: -
J: TRBJ2-7
V: TRBV4-3
DNA: TGCGCCAGCAGCCAAGATGCGGGATGGGCCTACGAGCAGTACTTC
CDR3: CASSQDAGWAYEQYF

size: -
D: -
J: TRBJ1-2
V: TRBV5-1
DNA: TGCGCCAGCAGCTTGGATGAGGAGATCTATGGCTACACCTTC
CDR3: CASSLDEEIYGYTF

size: -
D: -
J: TRBJ1-1
V: TRBV5-6
DNA: TGTGCCAGCAGTTATGACAGGATGAACACTGAAGCTTTCTTT
CDR3: CASSYDRMNTEAFF

size: few
D: -
J: TRBJ2-7
V: TRBV7-2
DNA: TGTGCCAGCAGGGTAGCGAGCTCCTACGAGCAGTACTTC
CDR3: CASRVASSYEQYF

size: -
D: -
J: TRBJ2-3
V: TRBV13
DNA: TGTGCCAGCAGCTTTCAGGGTTTGGCAGATACGCAGTATTTT
CDR3: CASSFQGLADTQYF

size: -
D: TRBD1
J: TRBJ1-5
V: TRBV23-1
DNA: TGCGCCAGCAGTCAATCCTGGAGGGGGCCCACAGCCCACCTTTATAGCAATCAGCCCCAGCATTTT
CDR3: CASSQSWRGPTAHLYSNQPQHF